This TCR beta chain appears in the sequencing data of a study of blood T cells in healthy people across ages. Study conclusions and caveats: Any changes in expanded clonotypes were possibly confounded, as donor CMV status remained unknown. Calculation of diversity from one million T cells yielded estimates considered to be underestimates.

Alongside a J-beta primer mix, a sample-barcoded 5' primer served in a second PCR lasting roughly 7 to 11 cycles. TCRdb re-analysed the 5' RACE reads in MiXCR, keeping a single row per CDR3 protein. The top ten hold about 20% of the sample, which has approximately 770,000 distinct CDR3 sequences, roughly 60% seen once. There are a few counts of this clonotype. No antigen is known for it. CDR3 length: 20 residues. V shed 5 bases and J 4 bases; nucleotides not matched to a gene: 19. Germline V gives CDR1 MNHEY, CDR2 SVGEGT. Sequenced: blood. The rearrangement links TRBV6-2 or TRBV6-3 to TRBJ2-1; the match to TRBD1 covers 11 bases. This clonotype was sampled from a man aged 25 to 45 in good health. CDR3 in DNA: TGTGCCAGCAGTCCCCGGGACAGGGGGTCCGGGAGTCCCCCTTACAATGAGCAGTTCTTC. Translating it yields CASSPRDRGSGSPPYNEQFF.